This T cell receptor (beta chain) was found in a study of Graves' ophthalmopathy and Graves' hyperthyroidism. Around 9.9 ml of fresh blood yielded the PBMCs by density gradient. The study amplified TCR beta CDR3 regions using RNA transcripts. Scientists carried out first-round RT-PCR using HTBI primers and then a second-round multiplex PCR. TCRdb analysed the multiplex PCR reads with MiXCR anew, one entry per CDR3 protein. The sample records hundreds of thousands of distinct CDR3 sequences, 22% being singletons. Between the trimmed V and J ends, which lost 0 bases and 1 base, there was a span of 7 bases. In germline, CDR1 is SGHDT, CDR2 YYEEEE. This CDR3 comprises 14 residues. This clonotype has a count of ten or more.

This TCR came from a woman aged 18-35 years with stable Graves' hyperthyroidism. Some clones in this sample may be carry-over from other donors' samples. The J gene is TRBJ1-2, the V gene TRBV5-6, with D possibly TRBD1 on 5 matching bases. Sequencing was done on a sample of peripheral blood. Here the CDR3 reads CASSLEGLNYGYTF. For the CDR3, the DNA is TGTGCCAGCAGCTTGGAGGGACTTAACTATGGCTACACCTTC.